The 29 T cell receptor beta chains presented below share a single source sample, sequenced in a study of TIL therapy for anti-PD-1-resistant metastatic lung cancer. The libraries were made with immunoSEQ v3. TCRdb keeps only in-frame clones here, not all; method: immunoSEQ multiplex PCR. Of about 19,000 clones listed, roughly 85% are singletons. Stated time point: pre-treatment sample, taken before nivolumab and TIL therapy. Material: blood, obtained at baseline. The origin of the receptors is a person aged 25-85 years with non-small cell lung cancer.

The chain recombines TRBV15 with TRBJ1-1; 7 bases are shared with TRBD1. The CDR3 is 17 amino acids. Trimming removed 0 bases from V and 11 bases from J; junction bases left unmatched: 18. The germline V gene encodes CDR1 LNHNV and CDR2 YYDKDF (reference sequence). CDR3 protein: CATSRDWAGGRRQIAFF. As DNA, the CDR3 is TGTGCCACCAGCAGAGATTGGGCAGGGGGTCGGCGACAGATCGCTTTCTTT.

The rearrangement uses TRBV6-1 and TRBJ1-5; the match to TRBD1 covers 9 bases. The trim removed 4 bases at V and 3 bases at J, leaving 7 bases unmatched. Germline CDR1 is MNHNS and CDR2 is SASEGT. The CDR3 loop spans 16 amino acids. In DNA form, the CDR3 reads TGTGCCAGCAGTGGTAACAGGGGGCCCCTCAATCAGCCCCAGCATTTT. This translates into CASSGNRGPLNQPQHF.

This chain links TRBV5-1 with TRBJ1-2; D uncertain. CDR3 length: 13 amino acids. The V end lost 0 bases, the J end lost 7 bases, and 10 bases lay between the germline ends. Looked up from germline, CDR1 is SGHRS and CDR2 is YFSETQ. In DNA, the CDR3 is TGCGCCAGCAGCTTGGATGTTTTCAGTGGCTACACCTTC. Protein sequence: CASSLDVFSGYTF. The variable domain in full, with the rest retrieved from reference TRBV5-1 and TRBJ1-2, is KAGVTQTPRYLIKTRGQQVTLSCSPISGHRSVSWYQQTPGQGLQFLFEYFSETQRNKGNFPGRFSGRQFSNSRSEMNVSTLELGDSALYLCASSLDVFSGYTFGSGTRLTVV.

Note on this clone: The junction departs from the called germline gene at one end, perhaps through a read error. The genes are TRBV28 and TRBJ2-3, with 8 bases that match TRBD1. CDR1 and CDR2 from the germline V gene are MDHEN and SYDVKM. This CDR3 is built from 15 residues. CDR3 in DNA: TGTGCCAGCAGTTCCTGGACAGGGTTCACAGAAACGCAGTATTTT. Amino acids: CASSSWTGFTETQYF.

The J gene is TRBJ2-5, the V gene TRBV6-5, with 8 bases fitting TRBD1. In germline, CDR1 is MNHEY, CDR2 SVGAGI. J gave up 3 bases and V 2 bases, and 8 bases lay outside the gene matches. This CDR3 has 16 amino acids. The chain's CDR3 is CASSYAPGQVEETQYF. DNA for the CDR3: TGTGCCAGCAGTTACGCGCCGGGACAGGTCGAAGAGACCCAGTACTTC.

This clone has just one count. The CDR3 spells CASSPRTSGREGEQFF. In DNA form, the CDR3 reads TGTGCCAGCAGCCCTAGGACTAGCGGGAGGGAAGGTGAGCAGTTCTTC. The rearrangement links TRBV11-3 to TRBJ2-1, with 15 bases that match TRBD2. J lost 9 bases, V lost 5 bases, and 8 bases had no gene match. CDR3 length: 16 amino acids. Germline CDR1 SGHNT, CDR2 YENEEA.

The V gene is TRBV4-1, the J gene TRBJ1-3; D unresolved. This CDR3 is 18 amino acids long. Germline V gene lookup returns CDR1 MGHRA and CDR2 YSYEKL. The V end lost 1 base, the J end lost 2 bases, and 18 bases lay between the germline ends. The CDR3 DNA reads as TGCGCCAGCAGCCAAGGGATTCTGCGGAGGCTGGCTGGAAACACCATATATTTT. Amino acids: CASSQGILRRLAGNTIYF.

This clone was seen a handful of times. The chain joins TRBV6-1 to TRBJ2-7; TRBD2 matches at 10 bases. Germline CDR1 MNHNS, CDR2 SASEGT. The CDR3 spans 15 residues. V trimming: 2 bases; J trimming: 11 bases; junction bases outside the gene matches: 12. For the CDR3, the DNA is TGTGCCAGCAGTGAACCGCCGGGACTAGCGCCACAGGAGTACTTC. Translation: CASSEPPGLAPQEYF.

The chain recombines TRBV5-6 with TRBJ2-5; D remains unclear. CDR3 length equals 16 residues. Trimming removed 5 bases at V and 3 bases at J, with 20 bases between. Germline CDR1 is SGHDT and CDR2 is YYEEEE. The CDR3 coding sequence is TGTGCCAGCAGTCCCGAGTTTTGGGGTAAAGAAGAGACCCAGTACTTC. Encoded protein: CASSPEFWGKEETQYF.

The CDR3 DNA reads TGCAGCGTGACGAGGGGGGTAGGTGGAAACACCATATATTTT. Its protein product is CSVTRGVGGNTIYF. The chain couples TRBV29-1 to TRBJ1-3, with TRBD1 as a possible D gene (6 bases). CDR3 length: 14 residues. The germline V and J ends were trimmed by 6 bases and 3 bases, with 15 bases remaining between them. Germline lookup yields CDR1 SQVTM and CDR2 ANQGSEA.

The chain recombines TRBV9 with TRBJ1-1; D is uncertain. Germline assignment: CDR1 SGDLS and CDR2 YYNGEE. The CDR3 spans 13 residues. Trimming left V 0 bases short and J 0 bases short, with 3 bases between. CDR3 in DNA: TGTGCCAGCAGCGTAGAGGTGAACACTGAAGCTTTCTTT. It yields the protein CASSVEVNTEAFF.

The chain couples TRBV2 to TRBJ2-3; perhaps D is TRBD1 or TRBD2 (5 bases each). The CDR3 has 13 residues. CDR1 is SNHLY and CDR2 is FYNNEI in the germline V gene. Trimming left V 5 bases short and J 6 bases short, with 12 bases between. The CDR3 coding sequence is TGTGCCAGCAGTAAGGACTGGGGGGATACGCAGTATTTT. Amino acids: CASSKDWGDTQYF.

The chain combines TRBV2 with TRBJ2-3; TRBD2 matches 12 bases. The CDR3 spans 16 residues. The germline gives CDR1 SNHLY, CDR2 FYNNEI. V was clipped by 4 bases and J by 3 bases; unmatched bases: 5. CDR3 residues: CASSALAGGGTDTQYF. CDR3 coding DNA: TGTGCCAGCAGTGCACTAGCGGGGGGCGGGACAGATACGCAGTATTTT.

The chain joins TRBV6-5 to TRBJ2-7; no clear D gene. Germline CDR1 MNHEY, CDR2 SVGAGI. Deletions cut 6 bases from V and 5 bases from J, with 8 bases between. The CDR3 is 11 amino acids. CDR3 loop: CASSRRDEQYF. CDR3 coding DNA: TGTGCCAGCAGCCGCCGGGACGAGCAGTACTTC.

In its sample, this clone was seen a few times. The gene calls are TRBV6-6 and TRBJ2-7; no firm D call. CDR1 and CDR2 (germline): MNHNY, SVGAGI (reference sequence). The CDR3 loop spans 12 amino acids. V lost 2 bases and J 5 bases, leaving 7 bases between the germline ends. CDR3 sequence: CASSYPYNEQYF. In nucleotides, the CDR3 is TGTGCCAGCAGTTACCCATACAACGAGCAGTACTTC.

V is TRBV16 and J is TRBJ2-1; 7 nucleotides agree with TRBD2. Germline CDR1 reads KGHSY; CDR2 reads FQNENV. V lost 1 base, J lost 4 bases, and 7 bases stayed unmatched. The CDR3 spans 16 residues. This CDR3 is CASSQYKSSGYNEQFF. CDR3 DNA: TGTGCCAGCAGCCAATATAAGTCTAGCGGATACAATGAGCAGTTCTTC. Looking up the rest from reference TRBV16 and TRBJ2-1 gives the full variable domain: GEEVAQTPKHLVRGEGQKAKLYCAPIKGHSYVFWYQQVLKNEFKFLISFQNENVFDETGMPKERFSAKCLPNSPCSLEIQATKLEDSAVYFCASSQYKSSGYNEQFFGPGTRLTVL.

The chain has TRBV19 and TRBJ2-7, with 7 bases matching TRBD2. Germline CDR1 reads LNHDA; CDR2 reads SQIVND (reference sequence). V lost 4 bases, J lost 2 bases, and 8 bases stayed unmatched. CDR3 length equals 15 residues. The CDR3 spells CASSTSLAETYEQYF. DNA of the CDR3: TGTGCCAGTAGTACTTCGCTAGCGGAGACCTACGAGCAGTACTTC.

The chain employs TRBV3-1 (or the pseudogene TRBV3-2) and TRBJ2-7; a possible D gene is TRBD1 (5 bases). The CDR3 covers 13 residues. With 5 bases removed from V and 1 base from J, the gap between germline ends came to 9 bases. Germline V CDR1 and CDR2: LGHDT, YNNKEL (reference sequence). CDR3 coding DNA: TGTGCCAGCAGCTTAGACAGTTCCTACGAGCAGTACTTC. Its translation is CASSLDSSYEQYF.

This chain uses TRBV5-4 with TRBJ2-5; either TRBD1 or TRBD2 may fit D (6 bases each). This CDR3 is 13 amino acids long. V lost 0 bases, J lost 5 bases, and 8 bases lay in between. Germline V CDR1 and CDR2: SGHNT, YYREEE (reference sequence). CDR3 protein: CASSLGGGETQYF. For the CDR3, the DNA is TGTGCCAGCAGCTTGGGAGGGGGGGAGACCCAGTACTTC.

This chain connects TRBV30 to TRBJ2-2, with 8 bases identical to TRBD1. Germline-derived CDR1 and CDR2 are GTSNPN and SVGIG (reference sequence). Germline trimming cut 3 bases from V and 5 bases from J; bases unmatched to any gene: 11. The CDR3 extends over 16 amino acids. CDR3 sequence (DNA): TGTGCCTGGAGCGATCCCACCCACAGGGGGACCGGGGAGCTGTTTTTT. Its protein product is CAWSDPTHRGTGELFF.

The chain joins TRBV10-1 to TRBJ2-3, with TRBD2 as a possible D gene (5 bases). The ends were cut back, 8 bases at V and 1 base at J, with 10 bases in the middle. The CDR3 spans 13 residues. The germline CDR1 and CDR2 sequences are WNHNN and SYGVQD (reference sequence). Here the CDR3 reads CASAGGGTDTQYF. The DNA of the CDR3 is TGCGCCAGCGCGGGCGGAGGCACAGATACGCAGTATTTT.

CDR3 loop: CSVEDPTGNRDGYTF. The CDR3 nucleotides read TGCAGCGTTGAAGACCCAACAGGGAACCGTGATGGCTACACCTTC. This rearrangement joins TRBV29-1 to TRBJ1-2; D perhaps matches TRBD1 (6 bases). V lost 0 bases and J 6 bases, leaving 17 bases between the germline ends. The CDR3 has 15 residues. Looked up from germline, CDR1 is SQVTM and CDR2 is ANQGSEA.

The V gene is TRBV21-1, the J gene TRBJ2-6; TRBD1, the table's D call, lacks a check against the DNA. TRBV21-1 is a listed pseudogene. The CDR3 is 17 residues long. CDR3 sequence: CASSNPGYLSGANVLTF. The CDR3 coding sequence is TGTGCCAGCAGCAACCCAGGCTACCTCTCTGGGGCCAACGTCCTGACTTTC.

The rearrangement joins TRBV7-2 to TRBJ1-6, with 7 positions matching TRBD1. Looked up from germline, CDR1 is SGHTA and CDR2 is FQGNSA. The CDR3 runs 16 residues. After removal of 5 bases from V and 7 bases from J, the junction contained 11 bases not matched to a gene. The CDR3: CASSPYGTGENSPLHF. The CDR3 region has the DNA TGTGCCAGCAGCCCATACGGAACAGGGGAAAATTCACCCCTCCACTTT.

The chain combines TRBV28 with TRBJ1-2, with no clear D. Germline loops: CDR1 MDHEN, CDR2 SYDVKM. The CDR3 has 15 residues. Trimming shortened V by 4 bases and J by 5 bases, and 17 bases separated the two germline ends. The CDR3 is CASSSREGTRYGYTF. CDR3 nucleotide sequence: TGTGCCAGCAGTTCGAGGGAGGGAACTAGGTATGGCTACACCTTC.

V is TRBV11-2 and J is TRBJ1-2; D not resolved. Per the germline V gene, CDR1 is SGHAT and CDR2 is FQNNGV. The CDR3 is made up of 14 amino acids. Trimming left V 1 base short and J 4 bases short, with 10 bases between. The CDR3 DNA follows: TGTGCCAGCAGCTTAGGCGGTGCAACCTATGGCTACACCTTC. It is translated as CASSLGGATYGYTF.

The V call is TRBV15, the J call TRBJ2-2; 11 bases match TRBD1. Germline CDR1 is LNHNV and CDR2 is YYDKDF (reference sequence). Trimming removed 1 base from V and 7 bases from J; junction bases left unmatched: 5. This CDR3 spans 16 amino acids. The CDR3 region is CATSRARDRGIGELFF. CDR3 coding DNA: TGTGCCACCAGCAGAGCTCGGGACAGGGGGATCGGGGAGCTGTTTTTT.

This rearrangement joins TRBV24-1 to TRBJ2-6; 8 bases match TRBD1. The CDR3 spans 19 residues. The germline gives CDR1 KGHDR, CDR2 SFDVKD. Unmatched junction bases numbered 8, after V lost 2 bases and J lost 0 bases. CDR3 coding DNA: TGTGCCACCAGTGATTCAAGACAGGGGCGAAACTCTGGGGCCAACGTCCTGACTTTC. Translation gives CATSDSRQGRNSGANVLTF.

The V gene is TRBV21-1, the J gene TRBJ1-1; the tabulated D call, TRBD1, remains unverified against the DNA. TRBV21-1 is reported as a pseudogene. This CDR3 comprises 14 residues. The CDR3, as DNA: TGTGCCAGCAGCGTGGGACAGATGAACACTGAAGCTTTCTTT. Protein sequence: CASSVGQMNTEAFF.